Listed below are T cell receptor beta chains from one sample, sequenced in a study of T cells in Graves' hyperthyroidism and ophthalmopathy. TCRdb re-analysed the multiplex PCR reads in MiXCR, keeping a single row per CDR3 protein. The sample shows a few hundred thousand distinct CDR3 sequences, 16% of them seen only once. The sample was blood. These receptor sequences come from a woman in her 40s with Graves' ophthalmopathy. Both conserved end residues are part of each CDR3. A D gene is named only where the DNA matches it firmly. Only some rows state a clone size, as once, few, many or a class for expanded clones.

j_call cdr3_length clone_size d_call v_call cdr3_nt cdr3_aa
TRBJ2-2 16 . TRBD2 TRBV6-1 TGTGCCAGCACGCTGGGGGCGGGAGGGCTGAACGGGGAGCTGTTTTTT CASTLGAGGLNGELFF
TRBJ2-7 14 . . TRBV29-1 TGCAGCGTTGGGGTAGGAGGGGGAACCTACGAGCAGTACTTC CSVGVGGGTYEQYF
TRBJ2-1 15 . TRBD1 TRBV9 TGTGCCAGCAGCGTAAAGACAGGGGAAGGGAATGAGCAGTTCTTC CASSVKTGEGNEQFF
TRBJ2-1 15 many . TRBV20-1 TGCAGTGCTAGAGATCTAACTAGTTCGGACGATGAGCAGTTCTTC CSARDLTSSDDEQFF
TRBJ2-1 17 few TRBD2 TRBV11-2 TGTGCCAGCAGCATTACTAGCGGGGGGCTCCCCTACAATGAGCAGTTCTTC CASSITSGGLPYNEQFF
TRBJ2-1 17 few TRBD2 TRBV20-1 TGCAGTGCTAGGGGGGGTACTAGCGGGGGGGAGGTCAATGAGCAGTTCTTC CSARGGTSGGEVNEQFF
TRBJ2-1 15 many TRBD2 TRBV5-1 TGCGCCAGCAGCAAACTAGCGGGGATAGACAATGAGCAGTTCTTC CASSKLAGIDNEQFF
TRBJ1-2 14 . . TRBV5-1 TGCGCCAGCAGCTTGGGCGACGGTAACTATGGCTACACCTTC CASSLGDGNYGYTF
TRBJ2-1 14 . . TRBV10-2 TGCGCCAGCAGCCCGATGGCTCTCCACAATGAGCAGTTCTTC CASSPMALHNEQFF
TRBJ1-4 13 many TRBD1 TRBV30 TGTGCCTGGGATGGGACAGGGGAAGAAAAACTGTTTTTT CAWDGTGEEKLFF
TRBJ2-5 17 . TRBD2 TRBV6-1 TGTGCCAGCAGCCGCAGCCTATTAGCGGGGGGTGGAGAGACCCAGTACTTC CASSRSLLAGGGETQYF
TRBJ1-1 12 . . TRBV29-1 TGCAGCGTTGAACCGGGGAGCACTGAAGCTTTCTTT CSVEPGSTEAFF
TRBJ2-2 15 many . TRBV3-1 TGTGCCAGCAGCCAAGAGGGAGGGAACACCGGGGAGCTGTTTTTT CASSQEGGNTGELFF
TRBJ2-1 16 few . TRBV12-3/TRBV12-4 TGTGCCAGCAGTCCCCCCAGGCAGGGGAACGGCAATGAGCAGTTCTTC CASSPPRQGNGNEQFF
TRBJ2-1 15 . TRBD2 TRBV2 TGTGCCAGCAGCGAGGGACTAGCGGGAGGCGATGAGCAGTTCTTC CASSEGLAGGDEQFF
TRBJ2-1 15 many TRBD2 TRBV10-3 TGTGCCGCCACTAGCGGGAGATTAGGTGTCTATGAGCAGTTCTTC CAATSGRLGVYEQFF
TRBJ2-2 15 few . TRBV11-2 TGTGCCAGCACCGCCCGGAGGGGGCTTACCGGGGAGCTGTTTTTT CASTARRGLTGELFF
TRBJ2-2 19 many . TRBV2 TGTGCCAGCACCCCCCTCGGGAGGTCAACACAGGGTCAGTCTTGGGAGCTGTTTTTT CASTPLGRSTQGQSWELFF
TRBJ1-1 15 many . TRBV28 TGTGCCAGCATTGGAGGAGGGAACCCGAACACTGAAGCTTTCTTT CASIGGGNPNTEAFF
TRBJ1-5 15 many TRBD1 TRBV2 TGTGCCAGCAGTGAATCGACAGGGCGCAATCAGCCCCAGCATTTT CASSESTGRNQPQHF
TRBJ2-7 15 . TRBD1 TRBV11-2 TGTGCCAGCAGCCCCTTAGACAGGGGGCCATACGAGCAGTACTTC CASSPLDRGPYEQYF
TRBJ2-3 14 many . TRBV2 TGTGCCAGCAGTGGGGCGCCAGTGGGAGATACGCAGTATTTT CASSGAPVGDTQYF
TRBJ1-1 13 . . TRBV10-3 TGTGCCATCAGTGAATGGGCATTCACTGAAGCTTTCTTT CAISEWAFTEAFF
TRBJ2-3 14 many . TRBV7-9 TGTGCCAGCAGCTCCGAGACTCTGCTAAATACGCAGTATTTT CASSSETLLNTQYF